Below, one T cell receptor (beta chain) is given with its context. In the authors' methods: Estimated nucleated cell counts came from reference gene primer amplification. Profiling relied on immunoSEQ multiplex PCR, and the TCRdb table lists in-frame clones only, not all of them. V, J and clone size reflect that table, while D and trimming were determined from the DNA. The sample contains 400,000 or so clones, roughly 88% of which appear only once. The data were obtained in a study of blood T cell repertoires in COVID-19. Germline V gives CDR1 MNHNS, CDR2 SASEGT. With 5 bases clipped from V and 6 bases from J, the junction kept 10 bases outside the gene matches. The length of the CDR3 is 15 residues.

The sequenced sample was PBMCs or T cells enriched from blood (not recorded which). V is TRBV6-1 and J is TRBJ2-1, with 7 bases matching TRBD1. The receptor's source is a middle-aged woman with acute COVID-19. CDR3 amino acids: CASSFTSGQLNEQFF. DNA for the CDR3: TGTGCCAGCAGTTTTACCTCGGGACAGCTCAATGAGCAGTTCTTC.